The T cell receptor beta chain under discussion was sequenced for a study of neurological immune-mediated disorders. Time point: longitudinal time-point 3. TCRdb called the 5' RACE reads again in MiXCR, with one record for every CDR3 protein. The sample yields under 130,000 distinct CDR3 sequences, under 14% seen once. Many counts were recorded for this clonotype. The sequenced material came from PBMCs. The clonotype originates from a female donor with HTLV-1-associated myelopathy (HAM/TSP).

The CDR3 DNA sequence: TGTGCCAGCAGCTTAGGAGTGCCAGGGTCATGGGGTCAGCCCCAGCATTTT. It is translated as CASSLGVPGSWGQPQHF. The chain couples TRBV11-1 to TRBJ1-5; possible D gene TRBD1, 5 bases. V lost 1 base to trimming and J lost 6 bases, with 19 bases between them. CDR1 and CDR2 from the germline V gene are SGHAT and FQDESV (reference sequence). The CDR3 is 17 residues long.